Below are 30 T cell receptor beta chains sequenced from a single sample in a study of blood T cell repertoires in COVID-19. TCRdb keeps only in-frame clones here, not all; method: immunoSEQ multiplex PCR. The table records roughly 180,000 clones, about 70% of them present only once. The sequenced sample was peripheral blood. All receptors derive from a woman between 50 and 59 years old with active or convalescent COVID-19.

This clone is a singleton in its sample. V is TRBV5-5 and J is TRBJ2-1, with 12 bases matching TRBD2. This CDR3 has 19 amino acids. The germline V gene encodes CDR1 SGHKS and CDR2 YYEKEE (reference sequence). V was pared by 2 bases and J by 2 bases, with 11 bases of the junction left unmatched. The CDR3 region is CASSLGLAGGWGAYNEQFF. CDR3 DNA: TGTGCCAGCAGCTTAGGCCTAGCGGGAGGGTGGGGGGCCTACAATGAGCAGTTCTTC.

The chain recombines TRBV30 with TRBJ2-3; TRBD1 might be the D (6 bases). This CDR3 has 14 residues. V was shortened by 4 bases and J by 5 bases, with 16 bases between the two germline ends. Germline V CDR1 and CDR2: GTSNPN, SVGIG (reference sequence). The CDR3 DNA follows: TGTGCCTGGACCAGGGGTTTAGCAAGAGATACGCAGTATTTT. It is translated as CAWTRGLARDTQYF.

The rearrangement uses TRBV7-8 and TRBJ1-5, with 11 nucleotides matching TRBD1. V lost 5 bases to trimming and J lost 2 bases; unmatched junction nucleotides: 8. There are 17 residues in the CDR3. The germline V gene encodes CDR1 SGHVS and CDR2 FQNEAQ. The CDR3 DNA is TGTGCCAGCAGCCCCCGGACAGGGGGCTTCGGCAATCAGCCCCAGCATTTT. This gives the protein CASSPRTGGFGNQPQHF.

The chain combines TRBV18 with TRBJ2-7; 7 bases agree with TRBD1. Per germline, CDR1 KGHSH and CDR2 LQKENI. CDR3 length: 16 residues. V dropped 2 bases and J dropped 0; count of bases not matched to a gene: 7. The CDR3 sequence is CASSPNRGNPSYEQYF. The DNA for the CDR3 is TGTGCCAGCTCACCAAACAGGGGCAACCCCTCCTACGAGCAGTACTTC.

The J gene is TRBJ2-5, the V gene TRBV2; 9 bases line up with TRBD1. Losses at the gene ends were 4 bases for V and 5 bases for J; bases not matched to a gene: 8. The CDR3 spans 15 residues. Germline V gene lookup returns CDR1 SNHLY and CDR2 FYNNEI. The CDR3 region has the DNA TGTGCCAGCAGTGGGGACAGGGTTGAGTACGAGACCCAGTACTTC. It codes for CASSGDRVEYETQYF. Complete variable domain (other parts from reference TRBV2 and TRBJ2-5): EPEVTQTPSHQVTQMGQEVILRCVPISNHLYFYWYRQILGQKVEFLVSFYNNEISEKSEIFDDQFSVERPDGSNFTLKIRSTKLEDSAMYFCASSGDRVEYETQYFGPGTRLLVL.

This rearrangement joins TRBV18 to TRBJ1-4; tentatively, D is TRBD1 (6 bases). The CDR3 is made up of 14 amino acids. Germline V gives CDR1 KGHSH, CDR2 LQKENI. The germline V and J ends were trimmed by 0 bases and 7 bases, with 9 bases remaining between them. CDR3 sequence reads: CASSPPRTAEKLFF. The CDR3 bases are TGTGCCAGCTCACCACCGAGGACAGCTGAAAAACTGTTTTTT.

This clone was counted at least ten times. The genes are TRBV6-6 and TRBJ1-1; D is unclear. Germline values: CDR1 MNHNY, CDR2 SVGAGI (reference sequence). The CDR3 totals 13 residues. The V and J ends lost 6 bases and 1 base respectively, with 9 bases between them. CDR3 amino acids: CASSAVENTEAFF. Written as DNA, the CDR3 is TGTGCCAGCAGCGCAGTCGAGAACACTGAAGCTTTCTTT.

This chain links TRBV2 with TRBJ2-1; D is possibly TRBD2 (7 bases). The CDR3 is 14 amino acids. Trimming removed 9 bases at V and 0 bases at J, with 12 bases between. CDR1 and CDR2 from the germline V gene are SNHLY and FYNNEI. The CDR3 DNA sequence: TGTGCCAGGGGGAGGGGGAGCTCCTACAATGAGCAGTTCTTC. Protein product: CARGRGSSYNEQFF. The full variable domain, its missing parts supplied by reference TRBV2 and TRBJ2-1, is EPEVTQTPSHQVTQMGQEVILRCVPISNHLYFYWYRQILGQKVEFLVSFYNNEISEKSEIFDDQFSVERPDGSNFTLKIRSTKLEDSAMYFCARGRGSSYNEQFFGPGTRLTVL.

The chain employs TRBV4-1 and TRBJ2-1; TRBD2 aligns across 16 bases. CDR3 length: 17 residues. The V and J ends lost 1 base and 9 bases, in that order; junction bases with no gene match: 6. Germline V CDR1 and CDR2: MGHRA, YSYEKL. The CDR3: CASSQGGLAGGGGEQFF. DNA of the CDR3: TGCGCCAGCAGCCAAGGGGGACTAGCGGGAGGGGGCGGTGAGCAGTTCTTC.

The CDR3 sequence: CASRGGWGETQYF. The CDR3 bases are TGTGCCAGTAGAGGGGGTTGGGGGGAGACCCAGTACTTC. The rearrangement links TRBV19 to TRBJ2-5, with D tentatively TRBD1 (6 bases). The germline V gene has CDR1 LNHDA and CDR2 SQIVND (reference sequence). The CDR3 has 13 residues. Trimming shortened V by 6 bases and J by 5 bases, and 13 bases separated the two germline ends. Full variable domain (outside the CDR3, taken from reference TRBV19 and TRBJ2-5): DGGITQSPKYLFRKEGQNVTLSCEQNLNHDAMYWYRQDPGQGLRLIYYSQIVNDFQKGDIAEGYSVSREKKESFPLTVTSAQKNPTAFYLCASRGGWGETQYFGPGTRLLVL.

This chain uses TRBV6-5 with TRBJ1-1; 7 nucleotides line up with TRBD1. J lost 5 bases, V lost 6 bases, and 9 bases had no gene match. Germline V gene data show CDR1 as MNHEY and CDR2 as SVGAGI. The CDR3 spans 14 residues. The CDR3 spells CASRPVQGRTEAFF. DNA for the CDR3: TGTGCCAGCAGACCAGTACAGGGGAGGACTGAAGCTTTCTTT.

The chain recombines TRBV6-5 with TRBJ1-4; D may be TRBD1 (6 bases). V lost 6 bases and J 3 bases, leaving 8 bases between the germline ends. CDR1 MNHEY and CDR2 SVGAGI come from the germline V gene. This CDR3 is built from 13 residues. DNA for the CDR3: TGTGCCAGCAGACAGGGAGCTAATGAAAAACTGTTTTTT. Translating gives CASRQGANEKLFF.

The chain couples TRBV29-1 to TRBJ2-1; 7 nucleotides match TRBD1. Trimming cost V 3 bases and J 5 bases; bases outside gene matches: 7. This CDR3 has 14 amino acids. The germline CDR1 and CDR2 sequences are SQVTM and ANQGSEA. The CDR3 coding sequence is TGCAGCGTTGAGGGGGACAGCTGGGACAATGAGCAGTTCTTC. It is translated as CSVEGDSWDNEQFF.

Only one count was recorded for this clone. The V and J genes are TRBV27 and TRBJ1-1; 7 bases map to TRBD1. Germline-derived CDR1 and CDR2 are MNHEY and SMNVEV (reference sequence). CDR3 length: 15 amino acids. V gave up 0 bases and J gave up 0 bases; unmatched junction bases: 1. CDR3 loop: CASSLSGQLNTEAFF. CDR3 nucleotides: TGTGCCAGCAGTTTATCGGGACAGCTGAACACTGAAGCTTTCTTT.

The V call is TRBV28, the J call TRBJ2-7, with 7 bases aligning to TRBD1. V shed 6 bases and J 5 bases; nucleotides not matched to a gene: 16. Per germline, CDR1 MDHEN and CDR2 SYDVKM. This CDR3 is built from 16 residues. CDR3 coding DNA: TGTGCCAGCAGCCCTCGCTATGACAGGGAAAGCAACGAGCAGTACTTC. Residues: CASSPRYDRESNEQYF.

The V and J genes are TRBV9 and TRBJ1-6; unclear D gene. The V end lost 0 bases, the J end lost 7 bases, and 5 bases lay between the germline ends. The length of the CDR3 is 13 residues. Looked up from germline, CDR1 is SGDLS and CDR2 is YYNGEE. DNA of the CDR3: TGTGCCAGCAGCGTAGACCGGAATTCACCCCTCCACTTT. As protein: CASSVDRNSPLHF. The full variable domain, in which reference TRBV9 and TRBJ1-6 provide the parts outside the CDR3, is DSGVTQTPKHLITATGQRVTLRCSPRSGDLSVYWYQQSLDQGLQFLIQYYNGEERAKGNILERFSAQQFPDLHSELNLSSLELGDSALYFCASSVDRNSPLHFGNGTRLTVT.

This clone was recorded at least ten times. V usage is TRBV6-2 or TRBV6-3 and J usage is TRBJ2-3; the D is unclear. Germline V gene sequence: CDR1 MNHEY, CDR2 SVGEGT. The CDR3 contains 12 residues. With 4 bases removed from V and 4 bases from J, the gap between germline ends came to 6 bases. DNA for the CDR3: TGTGCCAGCAGTTCCCTACCAGATACGCAGTATTTT. It encodes CASSSLPDTQYF.

The genes are TRBV5-1 and TRBJ1-2; D is undetermined. The V gene's germline CDR1 is SGHRS and CDR2 YFSETQ. Trimming took off 4 bases at V and 1 base at J, with 8 bases between the two ends. The CDR3 is 13 amino acids. CDR3 DNA: TGCGCCAGCAGCGAGGGATTTAACTATGGCTACACCTTC. Translated, it gives CASSEGFNYGYTF.

The chain combines TRBV19 with TRBJ1-2; 7 nucleotides align to TRBD1. V trimming: 7 bases; J trimming: 4 bases; junction bases outside the gene matches: 12. The V gene's germline CDR1 is LNHDA and CDR2 SQIVND (reference sequence). The CDR3 is made up of 15 amino acids. This CDR3 is CASTYRDRPAYGYTF. The CDR3 region has the DNA TGTGCCAGTACCTACCGGGACAGACCTGCCTATGGCTACACCTTC.

The gene calls are TRBV28 and TRBJ1-6; D may be TRBD1 (5 bases). The germline V and J ends were trimmed by 5 bases and 0 bases, with 17 bases remaining between them. From germline, CDR1 is MDHEN and CDR2 SYDVKM. This CDR3 spans 18 amino acids. CDR3 DNA: TGTGCCAGCAGTCCACTTGGGGCAGGCAACTCCTATAATTCACCCCTCCACTTT. This encodes CASSPLGAGNSYNSPLHF.

This clone appeared once. The J gene is TRBJ2-2, the V gene TRBV24-1; 8 bases match TRBD1. The CDR3 contains 16 residues. Germline V lookup: CDR1 KGHDR, CDR2 SFDVKD. V shed 4 bases, J shed 1 base, and the junction held 4 bases outside the gene matches. The CDR3 here is CATSETGTGNTGELFF. The CDR3 DNA follows: TGTGCCACCAGTGAAACCGGGACAGGGAACACCGGGGAGCTGTTTTTT.

V gene TRBV5-1 combines with J gene TRBJ1-1; TRBD1 matches 10 bases. Germline CDR1 and CDR2: SGHRS and YFSETQ. With V trimmed by 4 bases and J by 2 bases, 8 bases remained unmatched. The CDR3 contains 16 residues. The CDR3 nucleotides read TGCGCCAGCAGCCCCCAGGGACAGGGGTACAACACTGAAGCTTTCTTT. Its protein product is CASSPQGQGYNTEAFF.

On this clone: Other DNA sequences in this sample translate to the same CDR3. The chain joins TRBV5-1 to TRBJ2-7; D ambiguous. The CDR3 length is 13 residues. The germline gives CDR1 SGHRS, CDR2 YFSETQ. V shed 0 bases and J shed 3 bases, with 7 bases lying between them. CDR3 in amino acids: CASSLGGNYEQYF. For the CDR3, the DNA is TGCGCCAGCAGCTTGGGAGGAAACTACGAGCAGTACTTC.

The rearrangement links TRBV20-1 to TRBJ1-1; D gene unclear. This CDR3 region has 13 residues. Per germline, CDR1 DFQATT and CDR2 SNEGSKA (reference sequence). V shed 3 bases and J shed 4 bases, with 12 bases lying between them. CDR3 nucleotide sequence: TGCAGTGCTAGTAGGGAGGCAATCACTGAAGCTTTCTTT. Translated: CSASREAITEAFF.

The chain links TRBV6-5 to TRBJ2-7, with 8 bases identical to TRBD2. This CDR3 comprises 15 residues. Germline V CDR1 and CDR2: MNHEY, SVGAGI. The V and J ends lost 6 bases and 3 bases, in that order; junction bases with no gene match: 10. In DNA form, the CDR3 reads TGTGCCAGCAGACCCCCCGGGACTAGTCTCTACGAGCAGTACTTC. Amino acids: CASRPPGTSLYEQYF.

This rearrangement joins TRBV7-3 to TRBJ2-1; 11 positions match TRBD2. Germline lookup yields CDR1 SGHTA and CDR2 FQGTGA. The CDR3 extends over 16 amino acids. The J segment lost 7 bases and the V segment lost 3 bases, leaving 8 bases of the junction unmatched. The CDR3 loop is CASSLGFASGRNEQFF. As DNA, the CDR3 is TGTGCCAGCAGCTTGGGTTTCGCTAGCGGGAGGAATGAGCAGTTCTTC.

The chain combines TRBV4-1 with TRBJ2-1; tentatively, D is TRBD2 (6 bases). Trimming shortened V by 0 bases and J by 7 bases, and 28 bases separated the two germline ends. The germline CDR1 and CDR2 sequences are MGHRA and YSYEKL. This CDR3 region has 20 residues. CDR3 DNA: TGCGCCAGCAGCCAAGATAGCAATAGCGGCCTTTTAGAGTGGAAGAATGAGCAGTTCTTC. Protein: CASSQDSNSGLLEWKNEQFF.

This rearrangement joins TRBV5-4 to TRBJ2-3, with TRBD1 identical over 7 bases. CDR3 length: 15 residues. Trimming took 4 bases from V and 1 from J; bases not matched to a gene: 6. The germline V gene encodes CDR1 SGHNT and CDR2 YYREEE (reference sequence). The chain's CDR3 is CASSKGGPRTDTQYF. The CDR3 DNA is TGTGCCAGCAGCAAAGGGGGCCCGCGCACAGATACGCAGTATTTT.

The chain employs TRBV4-3 and TRBJ1-1; D remains ambiguous. CDR1 and CDR2 from the germline V gene are LGHNA and YSLEER. V lost 0 bases and J 1 base, leaving 9 bases between the germline ends. The CDR3 covers 15 residues. The CDR3 region is CASSQDRTPNTEAFF. CDR3 DNA sequence: TGCGCCAGCAGCCAAGATCGGACTCCGAACACTGAAGCTTTCTTT.

This clone was found once. This chain uses TRBV2 with TRBJ2-3; no definite D call. Germline V gene sequence: CDR1 SNHLY, CDR2 FYNNEI. The CDR3 totals 11 residues. Trimming left V 5 bases short and J 5 bases short, with 5 bases between. In nucleotides, the CDR3 is TGTGCCAGCAGTATAGAAGATACGCAGTATTTT. Its protein is CASSIEDTQYF.